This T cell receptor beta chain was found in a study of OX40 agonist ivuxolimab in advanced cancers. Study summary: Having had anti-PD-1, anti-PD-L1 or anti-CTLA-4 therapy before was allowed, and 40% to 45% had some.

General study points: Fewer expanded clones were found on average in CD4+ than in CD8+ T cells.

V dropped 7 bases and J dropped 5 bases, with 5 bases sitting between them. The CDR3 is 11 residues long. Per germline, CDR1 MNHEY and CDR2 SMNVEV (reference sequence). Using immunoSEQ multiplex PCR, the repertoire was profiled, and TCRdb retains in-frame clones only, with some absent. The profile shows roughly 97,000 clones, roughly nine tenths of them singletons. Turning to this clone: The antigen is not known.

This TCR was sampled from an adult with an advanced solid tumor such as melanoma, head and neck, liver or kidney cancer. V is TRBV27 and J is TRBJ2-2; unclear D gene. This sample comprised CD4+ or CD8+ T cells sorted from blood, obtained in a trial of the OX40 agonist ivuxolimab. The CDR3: CASKRTGELFF. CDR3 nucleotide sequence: TGTGCCAGCAAACGAACCGGGGAGCTGTTTTTT.